This paragraph covers one T cell receptor beta chain sequence. In the original workflow: By means of reference gene primer amplification, nucleated cell counts were estimated. Libraries were prepared by immunoSEQ multiplex PCR; TCRdb keeps only in-frame clonotypes and omits some of them. V, J and clone size reflect that table, while D and trimming were determined from the DNA. The profile shows about 380,000 clones, over 75% of them singletons. Trimming left V 1 base short and J 8 bases short, with 12 bases between. Germline V gene data show CDR1 as LGHDT and CDR2 as YNNKEL (reference sequence). CDR3 length: 15 amino acids. The data originate from a study of blood T cell repertoires in COVID-19. Cohort 3 recovered donors had two negative PCRs, clearance, or symptom resolution.

The J gene is TRBJ1-6, the V gene TRBV3-1 (or the pseudogene TRBV3-2), with D tentatively TRBD1 (5 bases). This receptor was identified in a man aged 30-40 years who had recovered from COVID-19. The sequenced material came from PBMCs or T cells enriched from blood (not recorded which). CDR3: CASSQVTQGDSPLHF. The CDR3 DNA sequence: TGTGCCAGCAGCCAAGTAACCCAGGGTGATTCACCCCTCCACTTT.